These 12 T cell receptor beta chains originate from one sample sequenced in a study of identical twins. MiXCR, run by TCRdb on the 5' RACE reads, gives a single entry per CDR3 protein. The sample records some 690,000 distinct CDR3 sequences, around 21% being singletons. These records were also assigned to another study, of T cells expressing NK-cell markers.

Sequencing was carried out using PBMCs. All receptors derive from a woman in her late teens or twenties in good health.

As regards this clonotype: Since a much larger clone is just one base distant, this may be a read error. The V call is TRBV10-3, the J call TRBJ2-1; TRBD1 matches at 7 bases. The germline V gene has CDR1 ENHRY and CDR2 SYGVKD. The CDR3 totals 12 residues. J was trimmed by 12 bases and V by 8 bases; bases with no gene match: 10. The CDR3 nucleotides read TGTGCCATCCGACAGGGTGAGGACGGGCAGTTCTTC. As protein: CAIRQGEDGQFF.

There are many counts of this clonotype. The genes are TRBV4-2 and TRBJ1-4, with a possible D match to TRBD1 (6 bases). Germline-derived CDR1 and CDR2 are LGHNA and YNFKEQ. Trimming shortened V by 1 base and J by 1 base, and 10 bases separated the two germline ends. The CDR3 spans 16 residues. The CDR3 is CASSQGIRGTNEKLFF. The CDR3 DNA sequence: TGTGCCAGCAGCCAAGGGATCAGGGGAACTAATGAAAAACTGTTTTTT.

As to this clonotype: It is likely a read error, because the conserved phenylalanine at the end of the CDR3 is missing. The genes are TRBV5-4 and TRBJ2-6; a weak D match, TRBD1 (6 bases). CDR3 length: 15 residues. In germline, CDR1 is SGHNT, CDR2 YYREEE (reference sequence). V lost 4 bases and J 4 bases, leaving 12 bases between the germline ends. In DNA, the CDR3 is TGTGCCAGCAGCCTATCAGGGGCCGGGGCCAACGTCCTGACTTCC. As protein: CASSLSGAGANVLTS.

This clonotype was detected only a few times. The chain is built from TRBV7-2 and TRBJ2-1, with D uncertain. V lost 5 bases and J 7 bases, leaving 15 bases between the germline ends. The CDR3 covers 14 residues. Germline-derived CDR1 and CDR2 are SGHTA and FQGNSA. DNA for the CDR3: TGTGCCAGCAGCCGCTGGACGGTTCAGAATGAGCAGTTCTTC. Amino acids: CASSRWTVQNEQFF.

The chain's CDR3 is CASSATVGRVGEKLFF. The CDR3, as DNA: TGTGCCAGCAGCGCTACTGTTGGCAGGGTCGGTGAAAAACTGTTTTTT. The V and J genes are TRBV7-6 and TRBJ1-4, with D perhaps TRBD1 (5 bases). V lost 5 bases and J 7 bases, leaving 20 bases between the germline ends. The CDR3 has 16 amino acids. Germline V gene lookup returns CDR1 SGHVS and CDR2 FNYEAQ. Combining the CDR3 with reference TRBV7-6 and TRBJ1-4 gives the whole variable domain GAGVSQSPRYKVTKRGQDVALRCDPISGHVSLYWYRQALGQGPEFLTYFNYEAQQDKSGLPNDRFSAERPEGSISTLTIQRTEQRDSAMYRCASSATVGRVGEKLFFGSGTQLSVL.

This sequence joins TRBV5-1 and TRBJ1-1, with 7 bases identical to TRBD1. The CDR3 has 13 amino acids. Trimming took 2 bases from V and 7 from J; bases not matched to a gene: 5. Germline V CDR1 and CDR2: SGHRS, YFSETQ. In nucleotides, the CDR3 is TGCGCCAGCAGCTTCGGGGACAGTGGTGAAGCTTTCTTT. Amino acids: CASSFGDSGEAFF.

The chain employs TRBV12-3 or TRBV12-4 and TRBJ2-1; 11 bases agree with TRBD2. The CDR3 consists of 17 residues. Losses at the gene ends were 6 bases for V and 2 bases for J; bases not matched to a gene: 9. CDR3 in DNA: TGTGCCAGCAGCCGCCCCGGACTAGCGGGTACCTACAATGAGCAGTTCTTC. Translated, it gives CASSRPGLAGTYNEQFF.

This clonotype was picked up a small number of times. V and J are TRBV7-6 and TRBJ2-3; 13 bases match TRBD2. The CDR3 has 16 amino acids. V was clipped by 5 bases and J by 9 bases; unmatched bases: 11. Germline CDR1 SGHVS, CDR2 FNYEAQ. DNA of the CDR3: TGTGCCAGCAGCCTACTGACTAGCGGGGGGCCGGGGACGCAGTATTTT. The encoded protein is CASSLLTSGGPGTQYF.

The table lists this clonotype with a few counts. The CDR3 DNA follows: TGCAGCGGGACCGGGGTACTAGCAGGGGAGCAGTACTTC. It specifies CSGTGVLAGEQYF. The V and J genes are TRBV29-1 and TRBJ2-7; the D gene is possibly TRBD2 (6 bases). The V and J ends lost 7 bases and 7 bases respectively, with 20 bases between them. The CDR3 extends over 13 amino acids. Germline V lookup: CDR1 SQVTM, CDR2 ANQGSEA.

This clonotype has a handful of counts. The junction departs from germline at one end; a sequencing error may be responsible. The chain employs TRBV5-1 and TRBJ2-7, with D maybe TRBD2 (6 bases). The CDR3 covers 14 residues. The germline V gene encodes CDR1 SGHRS and CDR2 YFSETQ. CDR3 nucleotides: TGCGCCAGCAGTTGGGAGGCAGCGGCCTATGAGCAGTACTTC. It encodes CASSWEAAAYEQYF.

The V call is TRBV12-5, the J call TRBJ2-5, with D uncertain. Germline assignment: CDR1 LGHNT and CDR2 FRNRAP. V was clipped by 5 bases and J by 7 bases, with 11 bases between them. This CDR3 has 12 amino acids. The CDR3 region is CASGVNKGTQYF. The CDR3 DNA sequence: TGTGCTAGTGGTGTTAATAAGGGGACCCAGTACTTC.

The chain is built from TRBV5-1 and TRBJ2-2; TRBD1 or TRBD2 may be the D gene (5 bases each). Germline CDR1 SGHRS, CDR2 YFSETQ. This CDR3 has 15 residues. The ends were cut back, 0 bases at V and 4 bases at J, with 10 bases in the middle. Here the CDR3 DNA reads TGCGCCAGCAGCTTGGGGGACCTACGCACCGGGGAGCTGTTTTTT. Encoded protein: CASSLGDLRTGELFF.